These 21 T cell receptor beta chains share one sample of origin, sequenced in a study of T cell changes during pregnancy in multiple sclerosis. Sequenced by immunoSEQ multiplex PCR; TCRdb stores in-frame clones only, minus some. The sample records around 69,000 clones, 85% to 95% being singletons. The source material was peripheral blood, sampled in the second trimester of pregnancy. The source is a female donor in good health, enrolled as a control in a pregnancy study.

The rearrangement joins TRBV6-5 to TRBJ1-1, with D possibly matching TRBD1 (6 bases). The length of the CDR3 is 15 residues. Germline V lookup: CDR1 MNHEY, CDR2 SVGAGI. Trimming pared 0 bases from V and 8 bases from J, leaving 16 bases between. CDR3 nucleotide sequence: TGTGCCAGCAGTTACTCGACGGGCAGACAGGCAGAAGCTTTCTTT. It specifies CASSYSTGRQAEAFF.

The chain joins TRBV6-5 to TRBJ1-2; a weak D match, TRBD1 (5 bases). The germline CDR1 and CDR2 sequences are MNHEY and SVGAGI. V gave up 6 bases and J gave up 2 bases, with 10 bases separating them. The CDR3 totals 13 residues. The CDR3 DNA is TGTGCCAGCAGCCCAGGGCTCAACTATGGCTACACCTTC. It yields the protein CASSPGLNYGYTF.

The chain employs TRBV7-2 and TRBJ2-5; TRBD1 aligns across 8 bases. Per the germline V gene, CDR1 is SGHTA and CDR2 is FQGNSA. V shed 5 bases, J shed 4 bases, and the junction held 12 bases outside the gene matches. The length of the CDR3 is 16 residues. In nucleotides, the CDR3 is TGTGCCAGCAGCCTTACCAGGACAGGGCTTGGAGAGACCCAGTACTTC. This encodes CASSLTRTGLGETQYF.

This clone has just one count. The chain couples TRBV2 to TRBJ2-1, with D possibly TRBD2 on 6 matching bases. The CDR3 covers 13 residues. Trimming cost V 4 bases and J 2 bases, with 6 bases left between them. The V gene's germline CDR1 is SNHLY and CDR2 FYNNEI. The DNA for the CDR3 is TGTGCCAGCAGTGCGGGGGCCTACAATGAGCAGTTCTTC. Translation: CASSAGAYNEQFF.

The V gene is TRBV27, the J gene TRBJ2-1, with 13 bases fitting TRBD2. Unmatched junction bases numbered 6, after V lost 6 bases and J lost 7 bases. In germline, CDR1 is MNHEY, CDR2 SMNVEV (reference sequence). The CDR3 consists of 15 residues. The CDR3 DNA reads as TGTGCCAGCAGCCCGGGGACTAGCGGGGATAATGAGCAGTTCTTC. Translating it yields CASSPGTSGDNEQFF.

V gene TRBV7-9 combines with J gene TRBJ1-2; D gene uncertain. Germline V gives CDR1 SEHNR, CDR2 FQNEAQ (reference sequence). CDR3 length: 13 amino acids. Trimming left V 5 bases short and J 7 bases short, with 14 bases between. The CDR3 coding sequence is TGTGCCAGCAGCCCTAGCGGAGAAGGTGGCTACACCTTC. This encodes CASSPSGEGGYTF.

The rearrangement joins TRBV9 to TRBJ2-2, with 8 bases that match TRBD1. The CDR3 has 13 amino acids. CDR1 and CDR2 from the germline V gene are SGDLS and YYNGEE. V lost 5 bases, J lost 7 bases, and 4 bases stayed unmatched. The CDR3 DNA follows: TGTGCCAGCAGAACGACAGGGGTCGGGGAGCTGTTTTTT. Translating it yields CASRTTGVGELFF.

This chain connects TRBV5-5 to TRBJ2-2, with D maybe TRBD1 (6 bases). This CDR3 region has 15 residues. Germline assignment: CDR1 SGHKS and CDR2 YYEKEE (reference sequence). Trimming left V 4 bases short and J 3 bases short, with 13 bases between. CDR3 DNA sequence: TGTGCCAGCAGCCTAACACAGGGACACACCGGGGAGCTGTTTTTT. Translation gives CASSLTQGHTGELFF.

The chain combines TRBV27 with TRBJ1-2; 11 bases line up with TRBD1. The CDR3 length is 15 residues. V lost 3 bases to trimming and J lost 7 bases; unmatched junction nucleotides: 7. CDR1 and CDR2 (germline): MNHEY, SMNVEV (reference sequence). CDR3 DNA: TGTGCCAGCAGTTTGGCGGACAGGGGGCTGGGTGGCTACACCTTC. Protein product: CASSLADRGLGGYTF.

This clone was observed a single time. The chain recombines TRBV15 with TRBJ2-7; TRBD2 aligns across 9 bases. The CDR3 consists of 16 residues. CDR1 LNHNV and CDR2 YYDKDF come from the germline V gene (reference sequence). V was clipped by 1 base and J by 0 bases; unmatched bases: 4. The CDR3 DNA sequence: TGTGCCACCAGCAGAGTCCTAGCGGGGAGCTCCTACGAGCAGTACTTC. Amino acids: CATSRVLAGSSYEQYF.

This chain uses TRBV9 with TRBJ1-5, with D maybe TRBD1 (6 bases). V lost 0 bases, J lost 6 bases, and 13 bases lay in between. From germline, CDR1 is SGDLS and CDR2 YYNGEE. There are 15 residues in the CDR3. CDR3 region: CASSVEGRGGQPQHF. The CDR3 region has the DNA TGTGCCAGCAGCGTAGAGGGGAGAGGGGGTCAGCCCCAGCATTTT.

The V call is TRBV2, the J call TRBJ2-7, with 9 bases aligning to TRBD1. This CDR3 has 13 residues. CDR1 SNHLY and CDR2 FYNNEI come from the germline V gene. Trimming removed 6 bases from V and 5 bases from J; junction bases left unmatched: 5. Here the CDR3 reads CASSEDRGDEQYF. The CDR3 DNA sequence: TGTGCCAGCAGCGAGGACAGGGGCGACGAGCAGTACTTC.

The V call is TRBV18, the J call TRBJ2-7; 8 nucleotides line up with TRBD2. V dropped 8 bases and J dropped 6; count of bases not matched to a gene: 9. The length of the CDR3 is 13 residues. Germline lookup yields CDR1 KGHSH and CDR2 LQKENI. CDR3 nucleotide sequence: TGTGCCAGCGGGCAGCGGGGGCCGGGCGAGCAGTACTTC. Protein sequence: CASGQRGPGEQYF.

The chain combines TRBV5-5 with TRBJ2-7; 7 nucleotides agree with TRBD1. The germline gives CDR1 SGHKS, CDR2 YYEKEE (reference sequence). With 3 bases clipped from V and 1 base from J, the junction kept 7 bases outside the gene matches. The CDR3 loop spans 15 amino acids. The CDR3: CASSSGDSLSYEQYF. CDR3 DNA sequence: TGTGCCAGCAGCTCAGGGGACAGCCTTTCCTACGAGCAGTACTTC.

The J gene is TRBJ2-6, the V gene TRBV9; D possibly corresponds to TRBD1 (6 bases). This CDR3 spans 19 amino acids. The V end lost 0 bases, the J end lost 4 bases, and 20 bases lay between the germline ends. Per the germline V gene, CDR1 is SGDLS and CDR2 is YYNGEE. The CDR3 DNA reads TGTGCCAGCAGCGTAGTTTACCCACAGGGTTCTCCCGGGGCCAACGTCCTGACTTTC. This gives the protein CASSVVYPQGSPGANVLTF.

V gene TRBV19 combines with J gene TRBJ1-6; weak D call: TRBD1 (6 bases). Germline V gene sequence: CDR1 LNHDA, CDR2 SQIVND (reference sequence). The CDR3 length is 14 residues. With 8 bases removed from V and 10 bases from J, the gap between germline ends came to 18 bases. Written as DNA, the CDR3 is TGTGCCAGTGGACGACAGGTTTCCGGGTCACCCCTCCACTTT. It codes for CASGRQVSGSPLHF.

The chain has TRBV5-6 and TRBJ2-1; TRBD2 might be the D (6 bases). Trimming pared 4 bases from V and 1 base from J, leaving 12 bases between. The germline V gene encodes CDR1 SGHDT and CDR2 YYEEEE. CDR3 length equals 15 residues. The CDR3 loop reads CASSLDSGSYNEQFF. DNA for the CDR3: TGTGCCAGCAGCCTCGACAGCGGGTCCTACAATGAGCAGTTCTTC.

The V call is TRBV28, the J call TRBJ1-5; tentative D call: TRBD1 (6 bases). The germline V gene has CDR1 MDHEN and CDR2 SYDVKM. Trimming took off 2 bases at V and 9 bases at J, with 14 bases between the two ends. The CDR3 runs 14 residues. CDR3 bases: TGTGCCAGCAGTTTAGGGCAGGGGATACCGCCCCAGCATTTT. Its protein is CASSLGQGIPPQHF.

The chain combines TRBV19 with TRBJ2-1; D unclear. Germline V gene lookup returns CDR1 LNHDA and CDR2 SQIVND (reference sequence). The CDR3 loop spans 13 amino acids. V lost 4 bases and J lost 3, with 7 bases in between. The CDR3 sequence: CASSRLVYNEQFF. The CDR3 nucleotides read TGTGCCAGTAGTAGACTGGTCTACAATGAGCAGTTCTTC.

CDR3 amino acids: CASSPHEDTEAFF. The CDR3 region has the DNA TGTGCCAGCAGCCCACACGAGGATACTGAAGCTTTCTTT. The J gene is TRBJ1-1, the V gene TRBV7-2, with D unresolved. The CDR3 runs to 13 residues. CDR1 SGHTA and CDR2 FQGNSA come from the germline V gene. Trimming stripped 5 bases from V and 5 bases from J, with 12 bases between.

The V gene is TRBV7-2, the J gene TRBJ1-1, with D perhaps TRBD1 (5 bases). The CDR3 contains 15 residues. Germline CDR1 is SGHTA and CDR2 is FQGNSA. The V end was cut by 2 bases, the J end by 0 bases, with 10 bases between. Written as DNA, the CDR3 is TGTGCCAGCAGCTTAAGTGTGGGGCTGAACACTGAAGCTTTCTTT. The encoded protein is CASSLSVGLNTEAFF.